These 3 T cell receptor beta chains came from one sample sequenced in a study of cytomegalovirus exposure and HLA in healthy donors. The PCR ran on 60 Vbeta and 13 Jbeta primers. Measured with immunoSEQ multiplex PCR; TCRdb has only the in-frame clones, and not every one. The table records 200,000 or so clones, about 80% of them present only once. The source material was PBMCs. These receptors all come from a man aged 35 to 55 in good health and CMV-seronegative.

The chain combines TRBV18 with TRBJ2-5; 8 bases map to TRBD2. Looked up from germline, CDR1 is KGHSH and CDR2 is LQKENI. V was pared by 3 bases and J by 5 bases, with 11 bases of the junction left unmatched. CDR3 length: 16 amino acids. The CDR3 region has the DNA TGTGCCAGCTCACCGGACCAAGCGGGGGCAGGGGAGACCCAGTACTTC. Its protein is CASSPDQAGAGETQYF.

This chain joins TRBV9 and TRBJ2-7, with 10 bases that match TRBD1. The V and J ends lost 0 bases and 6 bases, in that order; junction bases with no gene match: 12. This CDR3 comprises 17 residues. CDR1 and CDR2 from the germline V gene are SGDLS and YYNGEE. In DNA, the CDR3 is TGTGCCAGCAGCGTAGCCCCTCCCGGGACAGGGGTTCCCGAGCAGTACTTC. It codes for CASSVAPPGTGVPEQYF.

This clone has only one observation. V and J are TRBV9 and TRBJ2-4; perhaps TRBD2 as D (5 bases). CDR1 is SGDLS, CDR2 YYNGEE, per germline. The CDR3 runs 16 residues. V dropped 2 bases and J dropped 0 bases, with 12 bases sitting between them. As DNA, the CDR3 is TGTGCCAGCAGCGTCGGGGAGAGCTTAGCCAAAAACATTCAGTACTTC. Translated: CASSVGESLAKNIQYF.